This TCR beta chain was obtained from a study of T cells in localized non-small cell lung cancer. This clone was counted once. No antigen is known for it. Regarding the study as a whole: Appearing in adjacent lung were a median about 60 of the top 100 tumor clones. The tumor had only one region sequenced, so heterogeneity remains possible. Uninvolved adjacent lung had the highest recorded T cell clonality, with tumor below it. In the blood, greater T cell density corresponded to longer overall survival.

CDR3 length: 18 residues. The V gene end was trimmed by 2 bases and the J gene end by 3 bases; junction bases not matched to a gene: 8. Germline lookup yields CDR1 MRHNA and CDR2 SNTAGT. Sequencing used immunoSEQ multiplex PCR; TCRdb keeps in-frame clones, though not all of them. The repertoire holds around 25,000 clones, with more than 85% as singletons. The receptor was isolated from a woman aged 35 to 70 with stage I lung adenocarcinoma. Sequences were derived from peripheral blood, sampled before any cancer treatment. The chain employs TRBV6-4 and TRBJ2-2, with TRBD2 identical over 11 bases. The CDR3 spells CASSDAASGRSDTGELFF. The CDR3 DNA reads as TGTGCCAGCAGTGACGCGGCTAGCGGGAGGTCGGACACCGGGGAGCTGTTTTTT.